This TCR beta chain was sequenced during a study of blood T cell repertoires in COVID-19. Looking at the study overall: PBMCs, B-cell-depleted T cells, or T cells provided the cDNA or gDNA that made up the material.

CDR1 is GTSNPN and CDR2 is SVGIG in the germline V gene (reference sequence). The V end was cut by 7 bases, the J end by 2 bases, with 15 bases between. The CDR3 length is 13 residues. This clone was seen only once. Assay used: immunoSEQ multiplex PCR; TCRdb lists only in-frame clones, some missing. The sample yields roughly 250,000 clones, about four fifths seen once. This sequence was found in a woman aged 35 to 49 who had recovered from COVID-19. The chain couples TRBV30 to TRBJ2-7; weak D call: TRBD2 (6 bases). Sequencing was done on a sample of peripheral blood. The DNA of the CDR3 is TGTGCCTACCGAGGGACGGGGGCCTACGAGCAGTACTTC. This encodes CAYRGTGAYEQYF.